This is a list of T cell receptor beta chains from one sample in a study of T cell responses to AZD1222 COVID-19 vaccine. Clones were sequenced by immunoSEQ multiplex PCR, and TCRdb holds only the in-frame ones, with some missing. The sample includes 100,000 to 120,000 clones, roughly nine tenths of them seen just once. The material was peripheral blood, obtained on day 0 of AZD1222 vaccination. These receptors were collected from an adult in good health. Both conserved end residues are trimmed from each CDR3. The D gene is left open where the match is weak.

V gene,D gene,CDR3 protein
TRBV12-5,NA,ASGSRDIAFDEQF
TRBV3-1/TRBV3-2,TRBD1,ASRRTGTGLDTEAF
TRBV2,NA,ASSRGGGNQPQH
TRBV19,TRBD1,ASSPGTGAGNTIY
TRBV12-5,NA,ASGRALNTEAF
TRBV4-1,NA,ASSQVPRTQQY
TRBV6-6,NA,ASSLGDKNTEAF
TRBV7-6,TRBD2,ASTLGPGGATGELF
TRBV28,NA,ASSLGRGVGQPQH
TRBV15,NA,ATSRDHSGSVYGYT
TRBV29-1,NA,SVDPTPNEQF
TRBV7-9,NA,ASSGYGKGGEAF
TRBV5-5,NA,ASSTSDTEAF
TRBV11-2,NA,ASSGAGEKLF
TRBV7-6,NA,ASSLGVREDSGNTIY
TRBV18,NA,ASSPRNSPLH
TRBV4-2,NA,ASSQAGLTGGYT
TRBV9,NA,ASSVGSMNTEAF
TRBV18,TRBD1,ASSRQGYYGYT
TRBV25-1,NA,ASSLPSSGTQY
TRBV4-1,NA,ASSQGMSPTNEKLF
TRBV4-1,TRBD1,ASSQGQGDEKLF
TRBV3-1/TRBV3-2,NA,ASSPYTEGDTIY
TRBV27,NA,ASSSRTASSYNEQF
TRBV10-3,TRBD1,AISGGDRDDYGYT
TRBV27,TRBD2,ASSGRGDTGELF
TRBV10-3,NA,AIGFGAETQY